What follows are 8 T cell receptor beta chains derived from one specimen sequenced in a study of blood T cell repertoires in COVID-19. Sequenced by immunoSEQ multiplex PCR; TCRdb stores in-frame clones only, minus some. The sample has some 400,000 clones; more than 65% are singletons. Sequencing used peripheral blood. Source of these receptors: a human donor with acute or convalescent COVID-19. The donor label of this sample is uncertain.

The V gene is TRBV19, the J gene TRBJ1-4; TRBD1 might be the D (6 bases). Germline V gene sequence: CDR1 LNHDA, CDR2 SQIVND (reference sequence). This CDR3 spans 15 amino acids. Trimming took 3 bases from V and 10 from J, leaving 18 bases between them. DNA of the CDR3: TGTGCCAGTAGTATTGCGGGGGCAGGCTCCGGAAAACTGTTTTTT. The encoded protein is CASSIAGAGSGKLFF.

In its sample, this clone was seen once. The chain has TRBV18 and TRBJ2-7, with D uncertain. The CDR3 spans 12 residues. V lost 6 bases and J lost 3, with 9 bases in between. Germline V gene sequence: CDR1 KGHSH, CDR2 LQKENI. DNA for the CDR3: TGTGCCAGCTCCCCTGGCAGCTACGAGCAGTACTTC. Protein sequence: CASSPGSYEQYF.

V and J are TRBV11-2 and TRBJ2-2; 7 bases match TRBD1. CDR1 and CDR2 from the germline V gene are SGHAT and FQNNGV. This CDR3 comprises 19 residues. Trimming at V came to 1 base and at J to 3 bases, leaving 14 bases not matched to a gene. Written as DNA, the CDR3 is TGTGCCAGCAGCTTAGTGGGTCTGGGTCCAGGGGGTCACACCGGGGAGCTGTTTTTT. Protein: CASSLVGLGPGGHTGELFF.

This rearrangement joins TRBV6-1 to TRBJ1-1, with TRBD1 identical over 8 bases. V lost 3 bases, J lost 0 bases, and 9 bases stayed unmatched. Germline CDR1 and CDR2: MNHNS and SASEGT. The CDR3 extends over 17 amino acids. The CDR3 DNA reads as TGTGCCAGCAGTGATGATTGGGCAGGGGGCATGAACACTGAAGCTTTCTTT. Amino acid sequence: CASSDDWAGGMNTEAFF.

This chain links TRBV30 with TRBJ1-2; 8 nucleotides line up with TRBD1. V was pared by 1 base and J by 2 bases, with 6 bases of the junction left unmatched. The germline V gene encodes CDR1 GTSNPN and CDR2 SVGIG (reference sequence). The CDR3 is made up of 15 amino acids. The CDR3 DNA reads TGTGCCTGGAGTGACAGGGGGTACGGGAACTATGGCTACACCTTC. It encodes CAWSDRGYGNYGYTF.

The rearrangement uses TRBV4-1 and TRBJ1-5; 8 bases are shared with TRBD1. CDR1 MGHRA and CDR2 YSYEKL come from the germline V gene. The junction had 6 bases not matched to a gene; V was cut back by 3 bases and J by 5 bases. This CDR3 is 15 amino acids long. CDR3 sequence: CASSHRTGRDQPQHF. The CDR3 DNA is TGCGCCAGCAGCCATAGGACAGGGAGGGATCAGCCCCAGCATTTT.

The chain combines TRBV5-1 with TRBJ2-3; 10 nucleotides match TRBD2. After removal of 8 bases from V and 6 bases from J, the junction contained 9 bases not matched to a gene. The CDR3 runs 14 residues. Germline V lookup: CDR1 SGHRS, CDR2 YFSETQ. The CDR3 is CASSASGGLDTQYF. CDR3 bases: TGCGCCAGTTCCGCTAGCGGGGGCTTGGATACGCAGTATTTT.

The chain joins TRBV21-1 to TRBJ1-4; the table calls TRBD1, which could not be checked here. TRBV21-1 has pseudogene status. The CDR3 contains 11 residues. CDR3 amino acids: CASNIYEKLFF. CDR3 DNA: TGTGCCAGCAACATATATGAAAAACTGTTTTTT.